This TCR beta chain was recorded in a study of blood T cell repertoires in COVID-19 (TCRdb year 2020). The study in broad terms: Collaborator samples came from the United States, Italy and Spain and covered acute and convalescent phases of COVID-19. HLA class I and class II types, where available, came from metadata supplied by the sample provider rather than from assay-based typing. Sample metadata almost always included a de-identified subject ID, COVID-19 status, age in years and sex. The repertoires were released in a freely available public database intended as a resource for research on the immune response to SARS-CoV-2. The prospective study material was composed of cDNA or gDNA derived from T cells, B-cell-depleted T cells, or PBMCs. Subjects who had been exposed to COVID-19, were actively infected with it, or had recovered from it provided the deeply sampled blood TCRbeta repertoires that made up the dataset. The samples were drawn from two sources: the first 160 participants of the ongoing ImmuneRACE study, and some 1,300 subjects contributed by 6 global collaborators.

Whole blood was collected in K2EDTA tubes by collaborating institutions according to the institutions' own protocols. Collaborator samples were shipped for TCRbeta analysis as frozen whole blood, isolated PBMCs, or DNA extracted from either sample type. The immunoSEQ Assay, a bias-controlled multiplex PCR, was used to amplify TCRbeta CDR3 regions from genomic DNA. The paper's data handling went like this. Within the assay, amplification of reference gene primers was used to estimate how many nucleated cells each sample contained. Sequence reads were collapsed and filtered to measure the absolute abundance of every unique TCRbeta CDR3 rearrangement. For each sample, productive Simpson clonality was calculated as the square root of Simpson's diversity index over productive rearrangements. TCRdb stores this immuneACCESS table with in-frame sequences only. Part of the clones is absent; in the studies checked, under half of the shortfall reflects unresolved V genes, and no reason is known for the rest. The V and J calls and clone size were taken over from that table, and D and trimming were inferred from the DNA. For this sample there are about 670,000 clones; more than 80% appear just once. 0.2% to 0.3% of the sample comes from the top ten.

The CDR3 starts with the cysteine, ends with the phenylalanine, and has 13 residues. Solely the CDR3 DNA is kept, with 39 bases framed from the first base. V is shortened by 0 bases, J by 6 bases, and the region joining them spans 9 bases. The germline V gene specifies SGDLS as CDR1 and YYNGEE as CDR2. Comment on this clone: Its antigen target is currently unknown. No base quality values were provided; no much bigger clone lies one nucleotide off.

Overall results and qualifications from the work: The amount of clinical and demographic metadata varied by source and participant and was provided uncurated.

The sequence came from a woman younger than 30 with acute or convalescent COVID-19. What was sequenced was peripheral blood. The chain couples TRBV9 to TRBJ1-2; possibly the D gene is TRBD1, per 6 matching bases. The DNA sequence follows: TGTGCCAGCAGCGTAGTGTCAGGGGATGGCTACACCTTC. Its amino acids are CASSVVSGDGYTF.